The present TCR beta chain was sequenced within a study of cytomegalovirus exposure and HLA in healthy donors. Study details: An analysis done earlier identified 90 million to 120 million unique TCR beta sequences from 150 million to 200 million T cells. In terms of ancestry, the Caucasian-associated cluster contained 75% to 85% of the roughly 400 genotyped donors. Points from the study as a whole: Later analysis showed most CMV-associated TCR beta chains appearing HLA-restricted.

A multiplex PCR was run with 60 Vbeta primers and 13 Jbeta primers. The repertoire was sequenced with immunoSEQ multiplex PCR; TCRdb's copy has only in-frame clones and lacks some. The table records 190,000 or so clones, around four fifths of them present only once. Healthy donors of bone marrow made up the group. Germline V gene sequence: CDR1 SGHTA, CDR2 FQGNSA. The length of the CDR3 is 11 residues. Trimming left V 4 bases short and J 2 bases short, with 3 bases between. On this clone: What it binds is not known.

This receptor was identified in a woman aged 45-65 years in good health and CMV-seropositive. This chain links TRBV7-2 with TRBJ2-7; no clear D. The sample comprised PBMCs. DNA of the CDR3: TGTGCCAGCAGCTCGGCCTACGAGCAGTACTTC. Its translation is CASSSAYEQYF.